This T cell receptor (beta chain) is drawn from a study of CD8+ T cells in alopecia areata. The treatment denotes: oral pan-JAK inhibitor, 5-10 mg twice daily. Both peripheral blood and punch biopsies of lesional scalp skin were obtained from patients who had alopecia areata. Per germline, CDR1 MNHEY and CDR2 SVGAGI. This CDR3 spans 15 amino acids. The V segment lost 6 bases and the J segment 5 bases; nucleotides outside the gene matches: 12. Sequencing templates came from extracted RNA that was reverse transcribed into cDNA. Profiling relied on immunoSEQ multiplex PCR, and the TCRdb table lists in-frame clones only, not all of them. The top ten clones hold 12% to 15% of a sample with approximately 150,000 clones, about 60% of them seen once.

The TCR comes from a human donor with alopecia areata. Sequenced here: CD4+ T cells sorted from blood, sampled at week 24, from a patient treated with tofacitinib. The chain combines TRBV6-5 with TRBJ2-7; 8 nucleotides line up with TRBD1. The CDR3 bases are TGTGCCAGCAGCCTACTAGACAGGGGTTCAAACGAGCAGTACTTC. Residues: CASSLLDRGSNEQYF.